The rows below give T cell receptor beta chains drawn from one sample of a study of early T cells in non-severe SARS-CoV-2 infection. From the 5' RACE reads, TCRdb called clonotypes with MiXCR, one entry per CDR3 protein. This repertoire shows around 58,000 distinct CDR3 sequences, less than 9.5% found once; its top ten account for about 10%. The sequences come from whole blood, collected at baseline. Source of these receptors: an adult who was a healthcare worker with PCR-confirmed SARS-CoV-2 infection or an uninfected control (not recorded which). The CDR3 runs from the conserved cysteine through the conserved F or W. Each record gives: D gene, clone size, V gene, J gene, CDR3 protein, CDR3 DNA. A D gene is named only where the DNA matches it firmly. Only part of the rows carry a size: once, few, many, or a class if the clone is expanded.

D: TRBD1
size: .
V: TRBV7-2
J: TRBJ2-7
CDR3: CASSRGTGGAYEQYF
DNA: TGTGCCAGCAGCCGGGGGACAGGGGGAGCCTACGAGCAGTACTTC

D: .
size: many
V: TRBV27
J: TRBJ2-5
CDR3: CASGTGRETQYF
DNA: TGTGCCAGCGGTACAGGGCGAGAGACCCAGTACTTC

D: TRBD2
size: many
V: TRBV4-3
J: TRBJ2-1
CDR3: CASGTGTSGINEQFF
DNA: TGCGCCAGCGGAACCGGGACTAGCGGGATCAATGAGCAGTTCTTC

D: .
size: few
V: TRBV4-1
J: TRBJ2-4
CDR3: CASSQDPSPKNIQYF
DNA: TGCGCCAGCAGCCAAGATCCAAGTCCCAAAAACATTCAGTACTTC

D: TRBD2
size: few
V: TRBV6-2/TRBV6-3
J: TRBJ2-7
CDR3: CASSSQLAGGSYEQYF
DNA: TGTGCCAGCAGTTCCCAACTAGCGGGAGGGTCGTACGAGCAGTACTTC

D: .
size: .
V: TRBV4-1
J: TRBJ2-7
CDR3: CASSQGANPHEQYF
DNA: TGCGCCAGCAGCCAAGGAGCCAACCCCCACGAGCAGTACTTC

D: .
size: few
V: TRBV7-3
J: TRBJ1-1
CDR3: CASSSAGMNTEAFF
DNA: TGTGCCAGCAGCTCGGCAGGAATGAACACTGAAGCTTTCTTT

D: .
size: few
V: TRBV29-1
J: TRBJ1-2
CDR3: CSVEPTLGGYGYTF
DNA: TGCAGCGTTGAACCGACCCTGGGAGGCTATGGCTACACCTTC

D: TRBD1
size: many
V: TRBV10-3
J: TRBJ1-6
CDR3: CAISTGQDNSPLHF
DNA: TGTGCCATCAGCACAGGACAGGACAATTCACCCCTCCACTTT

D: TRBD1
size: many
V: TRBV6-5
J: TRBJ2-7
CDR3: CASSYSTGGGYEQYF
DNA: TGTGCCAGCAGTTACTCGACAGGGGGCGGCTACGAGCAGTACTTC

D: .
size: many
V: TRBV7-8
J: TRBJ2-1
CDR3: CASSLGPRGDEQFF
DNA: TGTGCCAGCAGCCTCGGGCCCCGTGGGGATGAGCAGTTCTTC

D: .
size: .
V: TRBV6-5
J: TRBJ2-3
CDR3: CASRAGPSTDTQYF
DNA: TGTGCCAGCCGGGCAGGACCCTCCACAGATACGCAGTATTTT

D: TRBD2
size: .
V: TRBV6-6
J: TRBJ2-1
CDR3: CASSYPTSGYNEQFF
DNA: TGTGCCAGCAGTTACCCGACTAGCGGGTACAATGAGCAGTTCTTC

D: .
size: many
V: TRBV6-4
J: TRBJ1-4
CDR3: CASSEGSATNEKLFF
DNA: TGTGCCAGCAGTGAGGGATCTGCAACTAATGAAAAACTGTTTTTT

D: TRBD2
size: few
V: TRBV28
J: TRBJ2-1
CDR3: CASSLGLAGVREQFF
DNA: TGTGCCAGCAGTTTAGGGCTAGCGGGAGTGCGGGAGCAGTTCTTC

D: .
size: .
V: TRBV10-3
J: TRBJ2-5
CDR3: CAISRAFQETQYF
DNA: TGTGCCATCAGCAGGGCCTTTCAAGAGACCCAGTACTTC

D: TRBD2
size: many
V: TRBV9
J: TRBJ2-3
CDR3: CASSVRGGRSADTQYF
DNA: TGTGCCAGCAGCGTACGGGGCGGGAGATCGGCAGATACGCAGTATTTT

D: TRBD1
size: medium-sized
V: TRBV29-1
J: TRBJ1-1
CDR3: CSVDETGDTEAFF
DNA: TGCAGCGTTGACGAGACAGGGGACACTGAAGCTTTCTTT

D: TRBD2
size: many
V: TRBV29-1
J: TRBJ2-5
CDR3: CSASGLAGGWQETQYF
DNA: TGCAGCGCTTCGGGACTAGCGGGAGGATGGCAAGAGACCCAGTACTTC

D: .
size: many
V: TRBV7-3
J: TRBJ2-1
CDR3: CASSLTSVWEGGYNEQFF
DNA: TGTGCCAGCAGCTTAACCAGCGTGTGGGAAGGGGGATACAATGAGCAGTTCTTC

D: TRBD2
size: .
V: TRBV30
J: TRBJ2-7
CDR3: CAWSGSGTSGREYF
DNA: TGTGCCTGGAGTGGCTCAGGGACTAGCGGGAGGGAGTACTTC

D: TRBD2
size: few
V: TRBV20-1
J: TRBJ2-3
CDR3: CSVTSGRPDTQYF
DNA: TGCAGTGTTACTAGCGGGAGGCCAGATACGCAGTATTTT

D: .
size: few
V: TRBV7-2
J: TRBJ2-4
CDR3: CASSLGPISSIQYF
DNA: TGTGCCAGCAGCTTGGGGCCCATCTCGAGCATTCAGTACTTC

D: .
size: few
V: TRBV6-2/TRBV6-3
J: TRBJ2-7
CDR3: CASTLSEWSYEQYF
DNA: TGTGCCAGCACCCTAAGTGAGTGGAGCTACGAGCAGTACTTC

D: TRBD2
size: .
V: TRBV25-1
J: TRBJ2-1
CDR3: CASRSGTSGRSNEQFF
DNA: TGTGCCAGCAGATCCGGGACTAGCGGGAGATCGAATGAGCAGTTCTTC

D: .
size: medium-sized
V: TRBV28
J: TRBJ2-5
CDR3: CASSFPGGETQYF
DNA: TGTGCCAGCAGTTTCCCTGGGGGAGAGACCCAGTACTTC

D: TRBD2
size: many
V: TRBV7-6
J: TRBJ2-2
CDR3: CASRPTSGANTGELFF
DNA: TGTGCCAGCAGGCCAACTAGCGGCGCGAACACCGGGGAGCTGTTTTTT

D: .
size: few
V: TRBV6-4
J: TRBJ2-1
CDR3: CASSDFTGPKYNEQFF
DNA: TGTGCCAGCAGTGACTTTACCGGTCCCAAATACAATGAGCAGTTCTTC

D: .
size: .
V: TRBV6-5
J: TRBJ1-1
CDR3: CASSAGGTEAFF
DNA: TGTGCCAGCAGTGCGGGTGGCACTGAAGCTTTCTTT

D: .
size: few
V: TRBV3-1
J: TRBJ2-2
CDR3: CASSQDFAGELFF
DNA: TGTGCCAGCAGCCAAGATTTCGCCGGGGAGCTGTTTTTT

D: .
size: few
V: TRBV29-1
J: TRBJ1-2
CDR3: CSVGRTSGGYTF
DNA: TGCAGCGTTGGCCGTACATCGGGGGGCTACACCTTC

D: TRBD2
size: many
V: TRBV4-1
J: TRBJ2-1
CDR3: CASSQRTSGIDEQFF
DNA: TGCGCCAGCAGCCAACGGACTAGCGGGATTGATGAGCAGTTCTTC

D: TRBD1
size: .
V: TRBV4-1
J: TRBJ1-2
CDR3: CASSRGGASGYTF
DNA: TGCGCCAGCAGCCGAGGGGGCGCGAGTGGCTACACCTTC

D: .
size: .
V: TRBV7-9
J: TRBJ2-7
CDR3: CASSLTQQATEQYF
DNA: TGTGCCAGCAGCTTAACCCAACAGGCAACCGAGCAGTACTTC

D: .
size: many
V: TRBV12-3/TRBV12-4
J: TRBJ2-2
CDR3: CASSFTPENTGELFF
DNA: TGTGCCAGCAGTTTTACCCCCGAGAACACCGGGGAGCTGTTTTTT

D: .
size: .
V: TRBV10-2
J: TRBJ2-2
CDR3: CASSESSTGELFF
DNA: TGCGCCAGCAGTGAGTCGAGTACCGGGGAGCTGTTTTTT

D: .
size: .
V: TRBV28
J: TRBJ1-5
CDR3: CASSNMGGQGGNQPQHF
DNA: TGTGCCAGCAGCAACATGGGGGGGCAGGGAGGTAATCAGCCCCAGCATTTT

D: .
size: many
V: TRBV2
J: TRBJ2-1
CDR3: CASSELAGNLYNEQFF
DNA: TGTGCCAGCAGTGAATTGGCGGGAAACCTATACAATGAGCAGTTCTTC

D: TRBD2
size: few
V: TRBV11-2
J: TRBJ2-1
CDR3: CASSFWTSASQFF
DNA: TGTGCCAGCAGCTTCTGGACTAGCGCGTCGCAGTTCTTC

D: TRBD2
size: .
V: TRBV18
J: TRBJ2-7
CDR3: CASSGEAGGRTKQYF
DNA: TGTGCCAGCTCAGGGGAGGCGGGAGGCCGTACGAAGCAGTACTTC

D: .
size: .
V: TRBV4-2
J: TRBJ2-1
CDR3: CASSPDLSYNEQFF
DNA: TGTGCCAGCAGCCCAGATTTATCCTACAATGAGCAGTTCTTC